This T cell receptor beta chain came from a study of blood T cell repertoires in COVID-19. Generated by immunoSEQ multiplex PCR, the TCRdb table keeps only in-frame clones and is missing some. The top ten hold about three fifths of the sample, which has roughly 48,000 clones, roughly 84% seen once. Germline assignment: CDR1 LGHDT and CDR2 YNNKEL (reference sequence). Trimming stripped 0 bases from V and 0 bases from J, with 8 bases between. The CDR3 runs to 16 residues. The sample consisted of peripheral blood. The chain employs TRBV3-1 (or the pseudogene TRBV3-2) and TRBJ2-2, with unresolved D. The clonotype originates from a man between 65 and 79 years old with acute or convalescent COVID-19. The CDR3 DNA sequence: TGTGCCAGCAGCCAAGACGAGTATTCGAACACCGGGGAGCTGTTTTTT. As protein: CASSQDEYSNTGELFF.